The 20 T cell receptor beta chains below all came from one sample that was sequenced in a study of human T cells and chemical hapten exposure. One entry per CDR3 protein, called by TCRdb with MiXCR from the RACE reads. The table shows about 190,000 distinct CDR3 sequences, with about 25% occurring only once. The time point was: patch test 3, about 24 weeks after DPC sensitization. Treatment given: therapeutic diphenylcyclopropenone sensitization with weekly scalp DPC. The specimen comprised whole blood, sampled in connection with sensitization to the hapten diphenylcyclopropenone (DPC). These receptors originate from a woman aged 40 to 50 with alopecia areata. Some clones in this sample may be carry-over from other donors' samples.

This chain joins TRBV29-1 and TRBJ2-3, with no clear D. Germline CDR1 is SQVTM and CDR2 is ANQGSEA. The ends were cut back, 2 bases at V and 3 bases at J, with 3 bases in the middle. The CDR3 covers 11 residues. CDR3 loop: CSVELTDTQYF. The CDR3 bases are TGCAGCGTTGAACTGACAGATACGCAGTATTTT.

This chain uses TRBV6-5 with TRBJ2-2; 7 bases are shared with TRBD1. Germline V gene data show CDR1 as MNHEY and CDR2 as SVGAGI. This CDR3 contains 14 residues. After removal of 4 bases from V and 6 bases from J, the junction contained 5 bases not matched to a gene. The CDR3 coding sequence is TGTGCCAGCAGTTCCACAGGGGTGGCCGGGGAGCTGTTTTTT. Protein product: CASSSTGVAGELFF.

This clonotype was seen only a few times. The rearrangement uses TRBV20-1 and TRBJ1-2; no reliable D call. Germline V lookup: CDR1 DFQATT, CDR2 SNEGSKA (reference sequence). The CDR3 sequence is 10 residues long. V dropped 6 bases and J dropped 4 bases, with 6 bases sitting between them. The CDR3 coding sequence is TGCAGTGCCTTCAGCTATGGCTACACCTTC. Its protein is CSAFSYGYTF.

This clonotype was detected only a few times. The J gene is TRBJ2-7, the V gene TRBV28, with unresolved D. Germline CDR1 and CDR2: MDHEN and SYDVKM. The V and J ends lost 6 bases and 1 base respectively, with 16 bases between them. The CDR3 has 15 amino acids. The CDR3 region has the DNA TGTGCCAGCAGGCCCCCGTACCGAGCGTCCTACGAGCAGTACTTC. Translating it yields CASRPPYRASYEQYF. The entire variable domain, with the rest obtained from reference TRBV28 and TRBJ2-7, is as follows: DVKVTQSSRYLVKRTGEKVFLECVQDMDHENMFWYRQDPGLGLRLIYFSYDVKMKEKGDIPEGYSVSREKKERFSLILESASTNQTSMYLCASRPPYRASYEQYFGPGTRLTVT.

On this clonotype: Germline and junction disagree at one end, which may indicate a read error. The V gene is TRBV6-2 or TRBV6-3, the J gene TRBJ2-2; TRBD1 or TRBD2 may be the D gene (5 bases each). Per germline, CDR1 MNHEY and CDR2 SVGEGT. The CDR3 sequence is 16 residues long. The DNA of the CDR3 is TGTACCAGCAGTTACCGGGGCGGATCGAACACCGGGGAGCTGTTTTTT. Translated, it gives CTSSYRGGSNTGELFF.

This clonotype was detected many times. This chain uses TRBV7-9 with TRBJ2-7; a weak D match, TRBD1 (6 bases). The V end was cut by 5 bases, the J end by 5 bases, with 16 bases between. The CDR3 runs 14 residues. Germline V gene data show CDR1 as SEHNR and CDR2 as FQNEAQ (reference sequence). DNA of the CDR3: TGTGCCAGCAGCCTCTCGACAGGCGGCCACGAGCAGTACTTC. Translating gives CASSLSTGGHEQYF. The variable domain in full, with the rest retrieved from reference TRBV7-9 and TRBJ2-7, is DTGVSQNPRHKITKRGQNVTFRCDPISEHNRLYWYRQTLGQGPEFLTYFQNEAQLEKSRLLSDRFSAERPKGSFSTLEIQRTEQGDSAMYLCASSLSTGGHEQYFGPGTRLTVT.

This clonotype was counted only a few times. J is TRBJ1-5 and V is TRBV27, with D hard to call. The V and J ends lost 6 bases and 4 bases respectively, with 4 bases between them. The CDR3 is 11 amino acids. The germline CDR1 and CDR2 sequences are MNHEY and SMNVEV (reference sequence). CDR3 DNA: TGTGCCAGCAGATTTAATCAGCCCCAGCATTTT. Translating gives CASRFNQPQHF.

V usage is TRBV12-3 or TRBV12-4 and J usage is TRBJ2-2; D gene unclear. The CDR3 spans 16 residues. V lost 3 bases, J lost 4 bases, and 15 bases lay in between. Written as DNA, the CDR3 is TGTGCCAGCAGTTTTGGCGGTAGTCGAGGCACCGGGGAGCTGTTTTTT. This encodes CASSFGGSRGTGELFF.

There are a few counts of this clonotype. The gene calls are TRBV6-2 or TRBV6-3 and TRBJ1-1; TRBD1 aligns across 7 bases. The CDR3 contains 14 residues. V was pared by 2 bases and J by 4 bases, with 4 bases of the junction left unmatched. Germline values: CDR1 MNHEY, CDR2 SVGEGT. The CDR3 bases are TGTGCCAGCAGTTACCGTGACAGGGCCACTGAAGCTTTCTTT. Translated: CASSYRDRATEAFF.

The count of this clonotype is one. The V gene is TRBV6-6, the J gene TRBJ1-1; D perhaps matches TRBD1 (5 bases). V lost 6 bases and J lost 10, with 18 bases in between. CDR1 and CDR2 (germline): MNHNY, SVGAGI (reference sequence). This CDR3 has 13 amino acids. This chain's CDR3 is CASSRSYDSIAFF. DNA of the CDR3: TGTGCCAGCAGCCGATCATATGACAGTATAGCTTTCTTT.

This clonotype was counted at least ten times. This rearrangement joins TRBV6-5 to TRBJ2-1; D is perhaps TRBD2 (6 bases). The germline V gene encodes CDR1 MNHEY and CDR2 SVGAGI. The CDR3 totals 13 residues. Trimming stripped 2 bases from V and 12 bases from J, with 14 bases between. As DNA, the CDR3 is TGTGCCAGCAGTTACACTGGGATGGGGGGGCAGTTCTTC. Translation gives CASSYTGMGGQFF.

This clonotype was seen a handful of times. The chain combines TRBV12-3 or TRBV12-4 with TRBJ2-7; 8 nucleotides line up with TRBD2. CDR3 length: 16 residues. V lost 5 bases and J lost 1; bases outside the gene matches: 10. The CDR3 DNA is TGTGCCAGCAGTAATTTAGCGGGACTAAAATCCTACGAGCAGTACTTC. Its translation is CASSNLAGLKSYEQYF.

This clonotype appeared a few times. The chain combines TRBV15 with TRBJ1-3; D is unclear. V shed 1 base and J shed 0 bases, with 10 bases lying between them. The CDR3 contains 16 residues. Germline V gives CDR1 LNHNV, CDR2 YYDKDF (reference sequence). The CDR3 region is CATSRGLISSGNTIYF. The CDR3 DNA follows: TGTGCCACCAGCAGAGGACTTATCAGCTCTGGAAACACCATATATTTT.

This clonotype was counted a few times. The V gene is TRBV6-2 or TRBV6-3, the J gene TRBJ2-1; the D gene is possibly TRBD2 (6 bases). Germline CDR1 and CDR2: MNHEY and SVGEGT. Trimming pared 8 bases from V and 2 bases from J, leaving 13 bases between. CDR3 length: 14 amino acids. The CDR3, as DNA: TGTGCCAGCGTTGCCGGGAGTCCCTACAATGAGCAGTTCTTC. This encodes CASVAGSPYNEQFF.

The V and J genes are TRBV6-2 or TRBV6-3 and TRBJ2-7; D remains ambiguous. Trimming cost V 5 bases and J 3 bases, with 8 bases left between them. CDR1 is MNHEY and CDR2 is SVGEGT in the germline V gene. This CDR3 contains 12 residues. In nucleotides, the CDR3 is TGTGCCAGCAGTGGTCCAGTCTACGAGCAGTACTTC. It codes for CASSGPVYEQYF.

This clonotype occurred a few times. The V and J genes are TRBV28 and TRBJ2-1; TRBD2 matches at 10 bases. Trimming removed 2 bases from V and 10 bases from J; junction bases left unmatched: 2. CDR1 is MDHEN and CDR2 is SYDVKM in the germline V gene. The CDR3 spans 13 residues. CDR3 nucleotide sequence: TGTGCCAGCAGTTTAACGGGACTAGCGGAGCAGTTCTTC. It yields the protein CASSLTGLAEQFF. Looking up the rest from reference TRBV28 and TRBJ2-1 gives the full variable domain: DVKVTQSSRYLVKRTGEKVFLECVQDMDHENMFWYRQDPGLGLRLIYFSYDVKMKEKGDIPEGYSVSREKKERFSLILESASTNQTSMYLCASSLTGLAEQFFGPGTRLTVL.

There are a few counts of this clonotype. The chain uses TRBV7-3 and TRBJ2-1; TRBD2 matches at 7 bases. Germline V lookup: CDR1 SGHTA, CDR2 FQGTGA. Trimming cost V 2 bases and J 7 bases; bases outside gene matches: 2. This CDR3 comprises 13 residues. CDR3 DNA: TGTGCCAGCAGCTTAGCGGGAGAGAATGAGCAGTTCTTC. It is translated as CASSLAGENEQFF. Using reference TRBV7-3 and TRBJ2-1 for the parts outside the CDR3, the full variable domain is GAGVSQTPSNKVTEKGKYVELRCDPISGHTALYWYRQSLGQGPEFLIYFQGTGAADDSGLPNDRFFAVRPEGSVSTLKIQRTERGDSAVYLCASSLAGENEQFFGPGTRLTVL.

This clonotype was seen a few times. The CDR3 sequence is CASSLAPGVVGPQHF. The CDR3 coding sequence is TGTGCCAGCAGCTTAGCCCCGGGGGTAGTTGGGCCCCAGCATTTT. This chain connects TRBV7-8 to TRBJ1-5; possible D gene TRBD1, 5 bases. The germline gives CDR1 SGHVS, CDR2 FQNEAQ. V was pared by 0 bases and J by 9 bases, with 15 bases between. This CDR3 spans 15 amino acids. Combining the CDR3 with reference TRBV7-8 and TRBJ1-5 gives the whole variable domain GAGVSQSPRYKVAKRGQDVALRCDPISGHVSLFWYQQALGQGPEFLTYFQNEAQLDKSGLPSDRFFAERPEGSVSTLKIQRTQQEDSAVYLCASSLAPGVVGPQHFGDGTRLSIL.

V usage is TRBV28 and J usage is TRBJ1-3; 7 bases line up with TRBD1. The CDR3 is 15 residues long. Trimming at V came to 4 bases and at J to 4 bases, leaving 7 bases not matched to a gene. In germline, CDR1 is MDHEN, CDR2 SYDVKM. The CDR3 spells CASSSTGYNGNTIYF. CDR3 in DNA: TGTGCCAGCAGTTCGACAGGGTATAACGGAAACACCATATATTTT.

J is TRBJ1-2 and V is TRBV6-5; D is uncertain. The CDR3 contains 13 residues. Germline CDR1 reads MNHEY; CDR2 reads SVGAGI. V shed 5 bases and J shed 2 bases, with 9 bases lying between them. The DNA for the CDR3 is TGTGCCAGCAGTAAACAGAAGAACTATGGCTACACCTTC. Amino acids: CASSKQKNYGYTF.